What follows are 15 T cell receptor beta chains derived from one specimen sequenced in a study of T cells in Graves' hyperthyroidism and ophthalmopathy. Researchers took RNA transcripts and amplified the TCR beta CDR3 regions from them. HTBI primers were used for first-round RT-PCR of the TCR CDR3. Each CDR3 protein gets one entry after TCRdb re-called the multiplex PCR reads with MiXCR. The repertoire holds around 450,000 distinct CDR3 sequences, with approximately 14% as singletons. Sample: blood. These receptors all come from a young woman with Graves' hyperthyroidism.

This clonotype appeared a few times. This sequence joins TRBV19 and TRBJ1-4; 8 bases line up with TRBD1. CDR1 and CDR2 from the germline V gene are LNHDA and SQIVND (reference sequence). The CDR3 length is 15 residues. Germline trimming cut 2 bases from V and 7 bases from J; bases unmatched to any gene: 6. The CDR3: CASSIRGRGLEKLFF. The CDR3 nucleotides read TGTGCCAGTAGTATACGTGGCAGGGGGCTTGAAAAACTGTTTTTT.

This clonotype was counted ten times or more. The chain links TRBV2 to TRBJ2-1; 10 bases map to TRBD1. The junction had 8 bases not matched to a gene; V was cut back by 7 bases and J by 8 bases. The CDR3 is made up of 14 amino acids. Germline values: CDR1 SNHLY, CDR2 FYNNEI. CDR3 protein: CASKTGGSHDEQFF. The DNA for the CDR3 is TGTGCCAGCAAGACAGGGGGCTCGCATGATGAGCAGTTCTTC.

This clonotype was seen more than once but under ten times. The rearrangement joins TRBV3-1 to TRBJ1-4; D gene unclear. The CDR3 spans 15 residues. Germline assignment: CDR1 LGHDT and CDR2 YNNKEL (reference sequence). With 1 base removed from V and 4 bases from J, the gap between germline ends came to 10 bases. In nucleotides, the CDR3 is TGTGCCAGCAGCCAAGTCCTCCGGAGTAATGAAAAACTGTTTTTT. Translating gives CASSQVLRSNEKLFF.

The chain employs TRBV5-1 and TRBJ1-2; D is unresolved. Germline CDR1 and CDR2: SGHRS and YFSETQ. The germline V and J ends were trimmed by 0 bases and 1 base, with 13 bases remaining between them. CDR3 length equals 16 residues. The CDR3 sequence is CASSLATTESNYGYTF. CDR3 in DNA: TGCGCCAGCAGCTTGGCCACGACGGAAAGTAACTATGGCTACACCTTC.

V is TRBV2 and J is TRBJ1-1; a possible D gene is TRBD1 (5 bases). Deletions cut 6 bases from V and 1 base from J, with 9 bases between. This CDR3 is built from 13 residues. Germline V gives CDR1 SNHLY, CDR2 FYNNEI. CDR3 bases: TGTGCCAGCAGACCGGACAAGAACACTGAAGCTTTCTTT. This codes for CASRPDKNTEAFF.

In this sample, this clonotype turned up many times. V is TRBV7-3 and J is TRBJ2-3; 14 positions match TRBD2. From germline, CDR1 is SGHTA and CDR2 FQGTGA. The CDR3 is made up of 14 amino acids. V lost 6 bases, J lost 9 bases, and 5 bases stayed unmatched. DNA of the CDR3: TGTGCCAGCAGTAAAGGGACTAGCGGGAGAACGCAGTATTTT. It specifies CASSKGTSGRTQYF. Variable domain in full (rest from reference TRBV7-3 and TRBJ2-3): GAGVSQTPSNKVTEKGKYVELRCDPISGHTALYWYRQSLGQGPEFLIYFQGTGAADDSGLPNDRFFAVRPEGSVSTLKIQRTERGDSAVYLCASSKGTSGRTQYFGPGTRLTVL.

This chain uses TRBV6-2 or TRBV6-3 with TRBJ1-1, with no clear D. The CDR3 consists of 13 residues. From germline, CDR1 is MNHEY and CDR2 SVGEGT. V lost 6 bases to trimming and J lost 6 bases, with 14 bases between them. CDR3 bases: TGTGCCAGCAGCCGATTAGAGCCCCCTGAAGCTTTCTTT. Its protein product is CASSRLEPPEAFF.

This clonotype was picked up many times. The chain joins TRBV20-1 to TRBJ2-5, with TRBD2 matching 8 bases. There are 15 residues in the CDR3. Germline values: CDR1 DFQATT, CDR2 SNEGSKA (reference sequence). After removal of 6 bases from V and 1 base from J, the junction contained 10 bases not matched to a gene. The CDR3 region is CSAPGVAGTQETQYF. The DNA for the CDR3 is TGCAGTGCCCCCGGGGTAGCGGGAACCCAAGAGACCCAGTACTTC.

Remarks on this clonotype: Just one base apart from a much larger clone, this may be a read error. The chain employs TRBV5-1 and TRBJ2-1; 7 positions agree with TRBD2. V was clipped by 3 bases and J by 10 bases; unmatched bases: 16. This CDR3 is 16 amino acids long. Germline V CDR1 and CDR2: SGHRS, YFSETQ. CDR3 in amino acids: CASSSNAGVGFAEQFF. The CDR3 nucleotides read TGCGCCAGCAGCTCGAATGCGGGAGTTGGTTTTGCCGAGCAGTTCTTC. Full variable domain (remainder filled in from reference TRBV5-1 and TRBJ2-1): KAGVTQTPRYLIKTRGQQVTLSCSPISGHRSVSWYQQTPGQGLQFLFEYFSETQRNKGNFPGRFSGRQFSNSRSEMNVSTLELGDSALYLCASSSNAGVGFAEQFFGPGTRLTVL.

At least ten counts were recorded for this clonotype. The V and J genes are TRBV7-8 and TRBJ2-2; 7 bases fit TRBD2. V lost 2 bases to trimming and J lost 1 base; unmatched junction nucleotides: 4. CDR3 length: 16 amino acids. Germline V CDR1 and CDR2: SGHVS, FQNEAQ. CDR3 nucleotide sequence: TGTGCCAGCAGCTTAACCCAGCGGGGGAACACCGGGGAGCTGTTTTTT. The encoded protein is CASSLTQRGNTGELFF. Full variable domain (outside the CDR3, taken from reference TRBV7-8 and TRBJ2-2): GAGVSQSPRYKVAKRGQDVALRCDPISGHVSLFWYQQALGQGPEFLTYFQNEAQLDKSGLPSDRFFAERPEGSVSTLKIQRTQQEDSAVYLCASSLTQRGNTGELFFGEGSRLTVL.

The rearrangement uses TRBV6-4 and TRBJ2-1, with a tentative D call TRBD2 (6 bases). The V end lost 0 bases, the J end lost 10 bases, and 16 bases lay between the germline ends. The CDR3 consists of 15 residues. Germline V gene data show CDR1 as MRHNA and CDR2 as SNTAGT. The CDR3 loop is CASSDSGGRAIEQFF. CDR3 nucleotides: TGTGCCAGCAGTGACTCGGGGGGACGGGCAATCGAGCAGTTCTTC.

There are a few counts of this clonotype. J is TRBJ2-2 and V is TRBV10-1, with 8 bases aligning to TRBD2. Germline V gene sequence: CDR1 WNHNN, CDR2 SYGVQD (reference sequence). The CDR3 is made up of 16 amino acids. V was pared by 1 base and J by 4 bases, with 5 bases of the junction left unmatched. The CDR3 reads CASSELYSGSTGELFF. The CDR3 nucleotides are TGCGCCAGCAGTGAGTTGTACAGCGGGAGCACCGGGGAGCTGTTTTTT.

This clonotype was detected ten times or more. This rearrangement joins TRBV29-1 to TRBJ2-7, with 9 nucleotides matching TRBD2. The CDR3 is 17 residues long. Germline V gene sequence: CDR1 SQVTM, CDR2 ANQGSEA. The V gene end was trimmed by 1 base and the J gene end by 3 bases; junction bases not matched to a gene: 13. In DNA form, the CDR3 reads TGCAGCGTTGAAGTCCCGGGGAGTAGCGGGAGAATCTACGAGCAGTACTTC. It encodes CSVEVPGSSGRIYEQYF.

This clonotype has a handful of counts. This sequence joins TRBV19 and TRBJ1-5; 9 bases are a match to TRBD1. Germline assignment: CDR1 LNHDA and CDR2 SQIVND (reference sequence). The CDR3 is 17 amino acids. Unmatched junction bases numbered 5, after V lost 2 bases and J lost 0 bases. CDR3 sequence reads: CASSILGDRASNQPQHF. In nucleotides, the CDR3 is TGTGCCAGTAGTATATTGGGGGACAGGGCTAGCAATCAGCCCCAGCATTTT. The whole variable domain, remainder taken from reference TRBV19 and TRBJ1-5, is DGGITQSPKYLFRKEGQNVTLSCEQNLNHDAMYWYRQDPGQGLRLIYYSQIVNDFQKGDIAEGYSVSREKKESFPLTVTSAQKNPTAFYLCASSILGDRASNQPQHFGDGTRLSIL.

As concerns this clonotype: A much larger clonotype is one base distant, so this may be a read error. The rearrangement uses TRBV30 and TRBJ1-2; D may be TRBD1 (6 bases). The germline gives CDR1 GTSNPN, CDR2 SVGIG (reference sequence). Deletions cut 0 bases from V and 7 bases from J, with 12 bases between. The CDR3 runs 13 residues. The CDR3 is CAWSVESGVGYTF. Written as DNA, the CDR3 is TGTGCCTGGAGTGTAGAGTCAGGGGTTGGCTACACCTTC.